The next 15 T cell receptor beta chains were all read from a single sample in a study of cytomegalovirus exposure and HLA in healthy donors. The PCR used 60 Vbeta and 13 Jbeta primers. Clones were read by immunoSEQ multiplex PCR, and TCRdb kept only the in-frame ones, dropping some. The repertoire consists of fewer than 200,000 clones, with 60% to 85% occurring once and the leading ten covering 7% to 8.5%. What was sequenced was PBMCs. These receptors all stem from a male donor in good health and CMV-seropositive.

The V call is TRBV11-2, the J call TRBJ2-5, with 9 bases lining up with TRBD2. Germline CDR1 and CDR2: SGHAT and FQNNGV. This CDR3 is built from 15 residues. The V segment lost 7 bases and the J segment 5 bases; nucleotides outside the gene matches: 11. Here the CDR3 reads CASTSNGLAMETQYF. CDR3 in DNA: TGTGCCAGCACCAGCAACGGACTAGCGATGGAGACCCAGTACTTC.

V gene TRBV21-1 combines with J gene TRBJ1-1; whether TRBD1, the table's D call, matches the DNA was not checked. TRBV21-1 is tagged as a pseudogene. This CDR3 comprises 14 residues. CDR3 sequence: CASSKGQGETEAFF. The DNA for the CDR3 is TGTGCCAGCAGCAAGGGACAGGGGGAAACTGAAGCTTTCTTT.

This chain joins TRBV10-2 and TRBJ1-5; possibly TRBD1 for D (6 bases). The germline gives CDR1 WSHSY, CDR2 SAAADI. This CDR3 has 16 amino acids. V lost 6 bases and J lost 0, with 15 bases in between. DNA of the CDR3: TGCGCCAGCAGACAAACAGGGCCCCTTAGCAATCAGCCCCAGCATTTT. Its translation is CASRQTGPLSNQPQHF.

This clone was recorded a few times. The V gene is TRBV6-1, the J gene TRBJ1-5, with D unresolved. CDR1 and CDR2 (germline): MNHNS, SASEGT. The CDR3 has 16 residues. Trimming stripped 2 bases from V and 0 bases from J, with 11 bases between. CDR3 amino acids: CASSELAGYSNQPQHF. The DNA for the CDR3 is TGTGCCAGCAGTGAACTGGCAGGCTATAGCAATCAGCCCCAGCATTTT.

Only a few counts were recorded for this clone. J is TRBJ1-5 and V is TRBV6-5; D not certain. The germline CDR1 and CDR2 sequences are MNHEY and SVGAGI. The V and J ends lost 6 bases and 9 bases respectively, with 9 bases between them. This CDR3 contains 11 residues. The CDR3 DNA sequence: TGTGCCAGCAGCAGACTTAGGCCCCAGCATTTT. It codes for CASSRLRPQHF.

The genes are TRBV11-2 and TRBJ2-1, with 14 bases matching TRBD2. Looked up from germline, CDR1 is SGHAT and CDR2 is FQNNGV. Unmatched junction bases numbered 4, after V lost 5 bases and J lost 4 bases. This CDR3 contains 16 residues. CDR3 bases: TGTGCCAGCAGCCCAGGACTAGCGGGGGGATACAATGAGCAGTTCTTC. Its translation is CASSPGLAGGYNEQFF.

The CDR3 DNA sequence: TGTGCCAGCAGCGATGGGCCACCCCCCCCGGAGCAGTTCTTC. Protein: CASSDGPPPPEQFF. V gene TRBV7-9 combines with J gene TRBJ2-1; D not resolved. The V gene's germline CDR1 is SEHNR and CDR2 FQNEAQ (reference sequence). Trimming cost V 5 bases and J 10 bases, with 18 bases left between them. This CDR3 contains 14 residues.

The chain's CDR3 is CASSLLGQGLSPLHF. The CDR3, as DNA: TGTGCCAGCAGCTTGCTGGGACAGGGTTTGTCACCCCTCCACTTT. The chain uses TRBV13 and TRBJ1-6; 9 positions agree with TRBD1. In germline, CDR1 is PRHDT, CDR2 FYEKMQ (reference sequence). J was trimmed by 10 bases and V by 3 bases; bases with no gene match: 7. The length of the CDR3 is 15 residues.

The chain recombines TRBV15 with TRBJ2-2, with a possible D match to TRBD1 (6 bases). The CDR3 is 19 amino acids. The germline V and J ends were trimmed by 1 base and 2 bases, with 20 bases remaining between them. CDR1 LNHNV and CDR2 YYDKDF come from the germline V gene (reference sequence). The CDR3 sequence: CATSRVRRVEGQNTGELFF. Here the CDR3 DNA reads TGTGCCACCAGCAGAGTAAGAAGAGTTGAGGGACAAAACACCGGGGAGCTGTTTTTT.

This sequence joins TRBV7-9 and TRBJ2-3, with D perhaps matching TRBD2 (6 bases). The CDR3 sequence is 12 residues long. In germline, CDR1 is SEHNR, CDR2 FQNEAQ (reference sequence). V lost 5 bases, J lost 3 bases, and 6 bases lay in between. The CDR3 nucleotides are TGTGCCAGCAGCGGAGGGACAGATACGCAGTATTTT. Encoded protein: CASSGGTDTQYF.

The chain joins TRBV6-1 to TRBJ1-6, with D tentatively TRBD1 (6 bases). Trimming left V 7 bases short and J 9 bases short, with 16 bases between. CDR1 is MNHNS and CDR2 is SASEGT in the germline V gene. The CDR3 loop spans 14 amino acids. CDR3 sequence (DNA): TGTGCCAGCAACAAACAGGGAGCAGGTTCACCCCTCCACTTT. Its protein is CASNKQGAGSPLHF.

V and J are TRBV7-3 and TRBJ2-1; 13 nucleotides agree with TRBD2. The trim removed 4 bases at V and 7 bases at J, leaving 1 base unmatched. CDR1 and CDR2 (germline): SGHTA, FQGTGA. The CDR3 contains 14 residues. The CDR3 sequence: CASSSTSGGNEQFF. CDR3 in DNA: TGTGCCAGCAGCTCGACTAGCGGGGGGAATGAGCAGTTCTTC.

The chain couples TRBV5-5 to TRBJ2-7, with 7 bases matching TRBD2. The J segment lost 0 bases and the V segment lost 4 bases, leaving 7 bases of the junction unmatched. CDR1 and CDR2 from the germline V gene are SGHKS and YYEKEE (reference sequence). The CDR3 has 15 residues. For the CDR3, the DNA is TGTGCCAGCAGCCAAGTCCCGGGGGGCTCCTACGAGCAGTACTTC. It translates to CASSQVPGGSYEQYF.

V usage is TRBV9 and J usage is TRBJ1-1, with TRBD1 identical over 7 bases. Germline values: CDR1 SGDLS, CDR2 YYNGEE. V trimming: 4 bases; J trimming: 4 bases; junction bases outside the gene matches: 10. The CDR3 totals 15 residues. The CDR3 sequence is CASSPTTGWGTEAFF. In DNA, the CDR3 is TGTGCCAGCAGCCCAACGACAGGGTGGGGCACTGAAGCTTTCTTT.

V gene TRBV7-9 combines with J gene TRBJ2-7; D not resolved. The germline V and J ends were trimmed by 10 bases and 5 bases, with 21 bases remaining between them. The CDR3 contains 14 residues. In germline, CDR1 is SEHNR, CDR2 FQNEAQ (reference sequence). Here the CDR3 DNA reads TGTGCCACTACGAGAACTGGTTTGTTCGACGAGCAGTACTTC. Protein: CATTRTGLFDEQYF.